This T cell receptor (beta chain) appears in the sequencing data of a study of shared clonotypes between healthy human individuals. Study-wide findings and caveats: For naive CD4 cells, roughly 5% of clonotypes were shared across a few donors.

V shed 8 bases and J shed 3 bases, with 5 bases lying between them. This CDR3 spans 10 amino acids. The V gene's germline CDR1 is MDHEN and CDR2 SYDVKM. Healthy HIV-negative adults with no recent acute infections or vaccinations were recruited as donors. CD4+ cells were split into CD45RA+ naive and CD45RA-negative memory subsets. Remarks on this clone: Its antigen remains unidentified.

Authors' data handling: With immunoSEQ giving junction-only sequences and no quality scores, filtering differed. Here immunoSEQ multiplex PCR was the method, and the copy in TCRdb shows in-frame clones only, minus some. That table furnishes V, J and clone size, whereas the DNA furnished D and trimming. The repertoire has 400,000 to 600,000 clones, around 96% of them found once; the top ten carry 0.05% to 0.08%. Sequenced material: naive CD4+ T cells sorted from blood. Subset of the sample: CD45RA+ positively selected. The TCR sequence derives from a woman between 25 and 40 years old in good health. The chain is built from TRBV28 and TRBJ2-7, with D unclear. CDR3 amino acids: CASGSYEQYF. CDR3 bases: TGTGCCAGCGGAAGCTACGAGCAGTACTTC.